The TCR beta chain described here comes from a study of blood T cell repertoires in COVID-19. On the study more broadly: Nucleic acid was either cDNA or gDNA, and it came from T cells, B-cell-depleted T cells, or PBMCs.

In the authors' workflow: It was from reference gene primer amplification that nucleated cell counts were estimated. The table came from immunoSEQ multiplex PCR; TCRdb's copy has only in-frame clones and leaves some out. That table supplies the V and J calls and clone size; D and trimming were determined from the DNA. The sample holds approximately 460,000 clones, 85% to 90% seen once. The CDR3 consists of 15 residues. The sequence came from a man younger than 30 with COVID-19, enrolled during active disease. Sequencing input: peripheral blood. The rearrangement joins TRBV21-1 to TRBJ1-2. TRBV21-1 is tagged as a pseudogene. CDR3 sequence: CASSTRPRLNYGYTF. Here the CDR3 DNA reads TGTGCCAGCAGCACCCGACCGAGACTTAACTATGGCTACACCTTC.